Listed below are T cell receptor beta chains from one sample, sequenced in a study of CD8+ T cells in alopecia areata. Libraries were prepared by immunoSEQ multiplex PCR; TCRdb keeps only in-frame clonotypes and omits some of them. The repertoire holds about 160,000 clones, with roughly 65% as singletons. Sample: CD4+ T cells sorted from blood, taken at week 4, from a patient treated with tofacitinib. Every receptor here comes from a human donor with alopecia areata. Both conserved end residues are part of each CDR3. The D gene is left open where the match is weak. Rows may omit the clone size; those that give it use once, few, many or a size class.

j_call clone_size d_call v_call cdr3_aa cdr3_nt
TRBJ2-2 - TRBD1 TRBV29-1 CSVGASGTANTGELFF TGCAGCGTCGGAGCCTCCGGGACAGCGAACACCGGGGAGCTGTTTTTT
TRBJ1-6 - - TRBV7-2 CASSVPAGISPLHF TGTGCCAGCAGCGTCCCGGCAGGGATTTCACCCCTCCACTTT
TRBJ2-2 - TRBD2 TRBV9 CASGGLAGELFF TGTGCCAGCGGGGGACTAGCCGGGGAGCTGTTTTTT
TRBJ1-5 - - TRBV6-5 CASSYSRDTNQPQHF TGTGCCAGCAGTTACTCCCGGGACACAAATCAGCCCCAGCATTTT
TRBJ2-3 - TRBD2 TRBV27 CASRVAGGRISQDTQYF TGTGCCAGCAGAGTAGCGGGGGGTCGCATATCCCAGGATACGCAGTATTTT
TRBJ1-1 once - TRBV6-5 CASSKPGILNTEAFF TGTGCCAGCAGTAAACCCGGGATATTGAACACTGAAGCTTTCTTT
TRBJ2-7 once TRBD2 TRBV29-1 CRKEGRVSYEQYF TGCAGAAAGGAGGGGAGGGTATCCTACGAGCAGTACTTC
TRBJ2-7 - TRBD1 TRBV2 CASSEEGRGHYEQYF TGTGCCAGCAGTGAAGAGGGTAGGGGGCACTACGAGCAGTACTTC
TRBJ2-3 - TRBD1 TRBV29-1 CSGRDRARTDTQYF TGCAGCGGCCGGGACAGGGCCCGCACAGATACGCAGTATTTT
TRBJ1-2 - - TRBV29-1 CSVGTGGGSGYTF TGCAGCGTGGGGACCGGGGGAGGTTCTGGCTACACCTTC
TRBJ1-1 - TRBD1 TRBV4-1 CASSHGTGGTEAFF TGCGCCAGCAGCCACGGGACAGGGGGGACTGAAGCTTTCTTT
TRBJ1-1 - TRBD1 TRBV29-1 CSLDRGHRSTEAFF TGCAGCCTGGACAGGGGGCACAGATCCACTGAAGCTTTCTTT
TRBJ1-6 few - TRBV7-2 CASSSSRSPLHF TGTGCCAGCAGCTCCTCACGGTCACCCCTCCACTTT
TRBJ2-3 few TRBD2 TRBV29-1 CSVGGGFGDTQYF TGCAGCGTCGGCGGGGGGTTCGGAGATACGCAGTATTTT
TRBJ1-5 - - TRBV4-1 CASSQVDMGFHNQPQHF TGCGCCAGCAGCCAAGTCGATATGGGATTCCACAATCAGCCCCAGCATTTT
TRBJ1-1 - - TRBV7-2 CASSLGGDTEAFF TGTGCCAGCAGCTTAGGGGGGGATACTGAAGCTTTCTTT
TRBJ2-3 - - TRBV5-1 CASSSTGTDTQYF TGCGCCAGCAGCTCGACGGGCACAGATACGCAGTATTTT
TRBJ2-7 - - TRBV30 CAWSVGGIYEQYF TGTGCCTGGAGTGTTGGGGGGATATACGAGCAGTACTTC
TRBJ2-1 once - TRBV29-1 CSVGSPRGYNEQFF TGCAGCGTTGGCTCGCCCAGAGGTTACAATGAGCAGTTCTTC
TRBJ2-7 - TRBD1 TRBV5-1 CASTTGGQGDHEQYF TGCGCCAGCACCACCGGGGGACAGGGTGATCACGAGCAGTACTTC
TRBJ2-3 few - TRBV19 CASSIGGFYTDTQYF TGTGCCAGTAGTATTGGGGGATTTTACACAGATACGCAGTATTTT
TRBJ1-2 - - TRBV7-9 CASTLPSFVYTF TGTGCCAGCACCCTCCCGTCCTTTGTCTACACCTTC
TRBJ2-5 - TRBD2 TRBV5-1 CASTSLSGGKTQYF TGCGCCAGCACTTCGCTTAGCGGGGGGAAGACCCAGTACTTC
TRBJ1-6 - TRBD1 TRBV7-8 CASSPRDRGNSPLHF TGTGCCAGCAGCCCGCGGGACAGGGGAAACTCACCCCTCCACTTT
TRBJ2-1 - TRBD1 TRBV9 CASSSSDRGDNEQFF TGTGCCAGCAGCTCCTCCGACAGGGGCGACAATGAGCAGTTCTTC
TRBJ2-7 once - TRBV30 CAWSVLGNEQYF TGTGCCTGGAGTGTATTGGGTAACGAGCAGTACTTC
TRBJ2-7 - - TRBV7-2 CASSLYAASGVTYEQYF TGTGCCAGCAGCTTATACGCGGCATCGGGCGTTACCTACGAGCAGTACTTC
TRBJ2-5 - TRBD1 TRBV5-4 CASSSGQGAQETQYF TGTGCCAGCAGCTCCGGTCAGGGGGCCCAAGAGACCCAGTACTTC
TRBJ2-3 - TRBD2 TRBV7-2 CASSIGGSSGGSRRQYF TGTGCCAGCAGCATTGGCGGGTCCTCGGGGGGGTCCCGGAGGCAGTATTTT
TRBJ1-3 - TRBD1 TRBV30 CAWSVPDRAFGNTIYF TGTGCCTGGAGTGTACCGGACAGGGCTTTTGGAAACACCATATATTTT
TRBJ1-6 - - TRBV29-1 CSDEPSYNSPLHF TGCAGCGACGAGCCCTCCTATAATTCACCCCTCCACTTT
TRBJ1-2 - - TRBV13 CASSFWSRTGYTF TGTGCCAGCAGCTTCTGGTCGAGGACTGGCTACACCTTC
TRBJ1-1 few - TRBV2 CASNAAGYEAFF TGTGCCAGCAATGCCGCGGGATATGAAGCTTTCTTT
TRBJ2-6 - - TRBV15 CATSRDPGANVLTF TGTGCCACCAGCAGAGATCCCGGGGCCAACGTCCTGACTTTC
TRBJ2-1 few - TRBV6-6 CASSYWGSLNEQFF TGTGCCAGCAGTTACTGGGGTAGTCTCAATGAGCAGTTCTTC
TRBJ2-3 few TRBD1 TRBV29-1 CSGTGGTDTQYF TGCAGCGGGACAGGGGGTACAGATACGCAGTATTTT
TRBJ1-5 - - TRBV4-3 CASSQGVGTQPQHF TGCGCCAGCAGCCAGGGCGTGGGGACTCAGCCCCAGCATTTT
TRBJ2-1 - - TRBV2 CASTLFGEQFF TGTGCCAGCACCTTGTTCGGTGAGCAGTTCTTC
TRBJ2-5 - - TRBV2 CASSEPGETQYF TGTGCCAGCAGTGAACCCGGTGAGACCCAGTACTTC
TRBJ1-5 - - TRBV29-1 CSVEAANQPQHF TGCAGCGTTGAAGCGGCAAATCAGCCCCAGCATTTT
TRBJ2-2 - - TRBV29-1 CSVGFTGELFF TGCAGCGTTGGATTCACCGGGGAGCTGTTTTTT
TRBJ1-5 - TRBD1 TRBV2 CASSGGGPNQPQHF TGTGCCAGCAGTGGAGGGGGCCCCAATCAGCCCCAGCATTTT
TRBJ1-5 - - TRBV28 CASSPLRDQPQHF TGTGCCAGCAGCCCCCTGAGGGATCAGCCCCAGCATTTT
TRBJ2-1 - - TRBV25-1 CASSEPGRALNEQFF TGTGCCAGCAGTGAGCCGGGACGGGCGCTTAATGAGCAGTTCTTC
TRBJ2-2 - - TRBV6-5 CASSSNTGELFF TGTGCCAGCAGTTCTAATACCGGGGAGCTGTTTTTT
TRBJ1-2 - - TRBV5-1 CASSLGPLNSGYTF TGCGCCAGCAGCTTGGGACCGCTTAACTCTGGCTACACCTTC
TRBJ1-1 - - TRBV29-1 CSVQQVNTEAFF TGCAGCGTACAACAGGTGAACACTGAAGCTTTCTTT
TRBJ1-1 - TRBD1 TRBV20-1 CSARGQGEAFF TGCAGTGCTAGAGGACAGGGGGAGGCTTTCTTT
TRBJ2-5 - TRBD2 TRBV5-1 CASSLDTSGGLRETQYF TGCGCCAGCAGCTTGGACACTAGCGGGGGGCTCCGAGAGACCCAGTACTTC
TRBJ2-1 many TRBD2 TRBV7-2 CASSLAGTSGGPFNEQFF TGTGCCAGCAGCCTGGCCGGGACTAGCGGGGGGCCATTCAATGAGCAGTTCTTC
TRBJ2-2 few - TRBV29-1 CSVEWGMGPPGELFF TGCAGCGTTGAATGGGGTATGGGGCCTCCCGGGGAGCTGTTTTTT
TRBJ2-1 - TRBD2 TRBV5-1 CASSLIRGGYNEQFF TGCGCCAGCAGCTTAATCCGGGGGGGCTACAATGAGCAGTTCTTC
TRBJ2-5 few - TRBV29-1 CSVVGPGETQYF TGCAGCGTTGTTGGGCCCGGGGAGACCCAGTACTTC
TRBJ2-7 - TRBD1 TRBV27 CASSLSLGQGSEQYF TGTGCCAGCAGTTTATCGTTGGGACAGGGCAGCGAGCAGTACTTC
TRBJ1-1 few - TRBV29-1 CSVVGRMNTEAFF TGCAGCGTTGTAGGCAGGATGAACACTGAAGCTTTCTTT